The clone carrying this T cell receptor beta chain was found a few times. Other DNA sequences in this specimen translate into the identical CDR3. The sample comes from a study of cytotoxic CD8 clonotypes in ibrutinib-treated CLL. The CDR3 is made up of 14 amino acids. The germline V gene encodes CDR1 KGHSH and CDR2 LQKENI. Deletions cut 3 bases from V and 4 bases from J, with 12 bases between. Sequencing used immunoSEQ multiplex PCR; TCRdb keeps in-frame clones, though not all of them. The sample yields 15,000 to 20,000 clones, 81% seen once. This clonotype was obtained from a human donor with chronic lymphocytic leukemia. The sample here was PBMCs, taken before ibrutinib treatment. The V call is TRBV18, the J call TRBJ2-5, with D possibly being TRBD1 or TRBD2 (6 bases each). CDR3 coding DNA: TGTGCCAGCTCACCGAAGGGGGGAGGAGAGACCCAGTACTTC. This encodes CASSPKGGGETQYF.